Listed below are T cell receptor beta chains from one sample, sequenced in a study of spatial heterogeneity in lung cancer. TCRdb ran MiXCR on the 5' RACE reads and lists one entry per CDR3 protein. This table holds 2,000 to 2,500 distinct CDR3 sequences, just under 2% found once. Sample: normal lung tissue next to the tumor, taken at surgery. These receptors originate from a male donor with early-stage non-small cell lung cancer. CDR3s include the opening cysteine and the closing phenylalanine or tryptophan. The D gene is left open where the match is weak. Not all rows give a size; the values are once, few, many and, for expanded clones, a class.

CDR3 protein	CDR3 DNA	D gene	clone size	V gene	J gene
CATSDFSGGYSYNEQFF	TGTGCCACCAGTGATTTTAGCGGGGGGTACTCCTACAATGAGCAGTTCTTC	TRBD2	medium-sized	TRBV24-1	TRBJ2-1
CATSAGQNTGELFF	TGTGCCACCAGTGCGGGACAAAACACCGGGGAGCTGTTTTTT	.	medium-sized	TRBV24-1	TRBJ2-2
CASSVGGYGTEAFF	TGTGCCAGCAGCGTTGGAGGGTACGGCACTGAAGCTTTCTTT	.	medium-sized	TRBV9	TRBJ1-1
CASSLWAGGNQPQHF	TGTGCCAGCAGTTTATGGGCGGGGGGCAATCAGCCCCAGCATTTT	.	medium-sized	TRBV27	TRBJ1-5
CAISEGGTDTQYF	TGTGCCATCAGTGAGGGAGGGACGGATACGCAGTATTTT	.	medium-sized	TRBV10-3	TRBJ2-3
CASSLQGTGATEAFF	TGTGCCAGCAGTTTACAAGGGACAGGGGCCACTGAAGCTTTCTTT	TRBD1	medium-sized	TRBV11-1	TRBJ1-1
CSVEDDRASSYEQYF	TGCAGCGTTGAAGATGACAGGGCAAGCTCCTACGAGCAGTACTTC	TRBD1	medium-sized	TRBV29-1	TRBJ2-7
CASSETARHFFF	TGTGCCAGCAGTGAGACAGCCCGTCATTTTTTTTTT	.	medium-sized	TRBV2	TRBJ1-5
CASGLGGSYNEQFF	TGTGCTAGTGGTTTGGGGGGTTCCTACAATGAGCAGTTCTTC	.	medium-sized	TRBV12-5	TRBJ2-1
CASSTGGEKLFF	TGTGCCAGTAGTACAGGGGGAGAAAAACTGTTTTTT	TRBD1	many	TRBV19	TRBJ1-4
CASSGALTDTQYF	TGCGCCAGCAGTGGTGCCCTCACAGATACGCAGTATTTT	.	few	TRBV10-1	TRBJ2-3
CASSGDRVVLYGYTF	TGTGCCAGCAGTGGGGACAGGGTGGTATTGTATGGCTACACCTTC	TRBD1	medium-sized	TRBV28	TRBJ1-2
CASRTGARYEQYF	TGTGCCAGCCGAACCGGGGCCCGGTACGAGCAGTACTTC	.	medium-sized	TRBV6-5	TRBJ2-7
CASSFAGANVLTF	TGTGCCAGCAGTTTTGCGGGGGCCAACGTCCTGACTTTC	.	medium-sized	TRBV27	TRBJ2-6
CASSFTGGGEKLFF	TGTGCCAGCAGTTTTACAGGGGGCGGTGAAAAACTGTTTTTT	TRBD1	medium-sized	TRBV27	TRBJ1-4
CASSRTGETQYF	TGTGCCAGCAGCCGGACGGGCGAGACCCAGTACTTC	.	many	TRBV7-9	TRBJ2-5
CASSRSISSGPCAYEQYF	TGTGCCAGCAGTCGCTCTATTTCCAGTGGACCTTGTGCCTACGAGCAGTACTTC	.	many	TRBV28	TRBJ2-7
CASSSSPGQSWHTEAFF	TGCGCCAGCAGCTCGAGTCCGGGACAGAGCTGGCACACTGAAGCTTTCTTT	TRBD1	large	TRBV5-1	TRBJ1-1
CATSVRGQAGELFF	TGTGCCACCAGTGTGCGGGGGCAGGCCGGGGAGCTGTTTTTT	.	many	TRBV24-1	TRBJ2-2
CSVGSTGVGDTF	TGCAGCGTGGGGTCTACAGGGGTCGGCGACACCTTC	TRBD1	medium-sized	TRBV29-1	TRBJ1-2
CASSQVAFRDNYEQYF	TGCGCCAGCAGCCAAGTTGCATTCCGGGACAACTACGAGCAGTACTTC	.	.	TRBV4-3	TRBJ2-7
CSAKTGAETQYF	TGCAGTGCTAAGACAGGGGCTGAGACCCAGTACTTC	TRBD1	medium-sized	TRBV20-1	TRBJ2-5
CASSPDSFYRGDTQYF	TGTGCCAGCAGTCCGGACTCCTTTTACAGGGGTGATACGCAGTATTTT	TRBD1	many	TRBV12-3/TRBV12-4	TRBJ2-3
CASSLFSIRTRTRVETQYF	TGTGCCAGCAGTTTATTCAGCATTCGGACAAGGACTAGAGTCGAGACCCAGTACTTC	TRBD2	many	TRBV28	TRBJ2-5
CASSRVQGNTEAFF	TGTGCCAGCAGCCGAGTACAGGGGAACACTGAAGCTTTCTTT	.	medium-sized	TRBV3-1	TRBJ1-1
CASSQSAGTSHTGELFF	TGTGCCAGCAGCCAATCCGCCGGGACTAGTCACACCGGGGAGCTGTTTTTT	TRBD2	large	TRBV3-1	TRBJ2-2
CASRSGAPETQYF	TGTGCCAGCAGGTCAGGGGCACCAGAGACCCAGTACTTC	.	many	TRBV2	TRBJ2-5
CASSSSRSDTQYF	TGTGCCAGCAGCTCGTCTCGTTCAGATACGCAGTATTTT	.	medium-sized	TRBV7-9	TRBJ2-3
CAASIALADTQYF	TGTGCCGCCAGCATAGCTCTCGCAGATACGCAGTATTTT	.	medium-sized	TRBV6-2/TRBV6-3	TRBJ2-3
CASSQQTGTGVNEQFF	TGCGCCAGCAGCCAACAAACCGGGACAGGGGTCAATGAGCAGTTCTTC	TRBD1	medium-sized	TRBV4-3	TRBJ2-1
CASSFRGNTIRGANVLTF	TGTGCCAGCAGTTTTAGGGGGAATACAATCCGAGGGGCCAACGTCCTGACTTTC	.	medium-sized	TRBV28	TRBJ2-6
CASSSPYYTPSTSGGSTDTQYF	TGTGCCAGCAGTTCCCCTTATTATACCCCCTCGACTAGCGGGGGGTCCACAGATACGCAGTATTTT	TRBD2	medium-sized	TRBV28	TRBJ2-3
CASSQGQAGWRETQYF	TGTGCCAGCAGCCAAGGACAGGCGGGATGGAGAGAGACCCAGTACTTC	.	.	TRBV7-2	TRBJ2-5
CASSGGYRDEQYF	TGTGCCAGCAGCGGAGGCTACAGGGACGAGCAGTACTTC	.	many	TRBV5-8	TRBJ2-7
CAITKTSGGADEQFF	TGTGCCATCACAAAAACTAGCGGGGGGGCCGATGAGCAGTTCTTC	TRBD2	many	TRBV10-3	TRBJ2-1
CASRISGTTLNEQFF	TGTGCCAGCAGAATATCCGGGACCACCCTCAATGAGCAGTTCTTC	.	medium-sized	TRBV5-5	TRBJ2-1
CASSVEYCNSPLHF	TGTGCCAGCAGCGTAGAATATTGTAATTCACCCCTCCACTTT	.	many	TRBV9	TRBJ1-6
CASSLSSGGRTDTQYF	TGTGCCAGCAGCCTTTCCTCAGGGGGGCGCACAGATACGCAGTATTTT	.	medium-sized	TRBV9	TRBJ2-3
CASSLGQGQRYNEQFF	TGTGCCAGCAGCTTAGGACAGGGCCAACGGTACAATGAGCAGTTCTTC	TRBD1	medium-sized	TRBV7-2	TRBJ2-1
CASSARPPREDEYF	TGTGCCAGCAGCGCCCGACCCCCTAGGGAGGACGAGTACTTC	.	large	TRBV9	TRBJ2-7
CASSFWDARGYTF	TGTGCCAGCAGTTTTTGGGACGCACGAGGCTACACCTTC	.	medium-sized	TRBV27	TRBJ1-2
CASSPGETEAFF	TGTGCCAGCAGCCCCGGGGAAACTGAAGCTTTCTTT	.	medium-sized	TRBV3-1	TRBJ1-1
CASSPPRGGGYNEQFF	TGTGCCAGCAGTCCCCCCCGGGGGGGAGGTTACAATGAGCAGTTCTTC	TRBD2	large	TRBV12-3/TRBV12-4	TRBJ2-1
CASRRRGEAYEQYF	TGTGCCAGCAGGAGAAGGGGGGAGGCCTACGAGCAGTACTTC	.	few	TRBV5-6	TRBJ2-7
CAWSSGGGTDTQYF	TGTGCCTGGAGCTCTGGGGGGGGAACAGATACGCAGTATTTT	TRBD2	few	TRBV30	TRBJ2-3
CASSLSETQYF	TGTGCCAGCAGCTTATCCGAAACCCAGTACTTC	.	medium-sized	TRBV13	TRBJ2-5
CSAPGPSQEEAFF	TGCAGTGCTCCGGGACCGAGCCAGGAGGAAGCTTTCTTT	.	medium-sized	TRBV20-1	TRBJ1-1
CSARDSGLWSGTQYF	TGCAGTGCTAGAGATAGCGGGCTTTGGTCTGGGACCCAGTACTTC	TRBD2	large	TRBV20-1	TRBJ2-5
CSVVRGDYGDTF	TGCAGCGTTGTCAGGGGGGACTATGGCGACACCTTC	TRBD1	medium-sized	TRBV29-1	TRBJ1-2
CASSSDTEAFF	TGTGCCAGCAGTTCGGACACTGAAGCTTTCTTT	.	medium-sized	TRBV6-5	TRBJ1-1
CSASNPGGDGNEQFF	TGCAGTGCTAGTAATCCCGGGGGAGATGGCAATGAGCAGTTCTTC	.	many	TRBV20-1	TRBJ2-1
CASSLYSGGELFF	TGTGCCAGCAGCTTATACAGCGGGGGGGAGCTGTTTTTT	.	medium-sized	TRBV11-2	TRBJ2-2
CASSQESGGGLSGANVLTF	TGTGCCAGCAGCCAAGAGAGCGGAGGGGGCCTCTCTGGGGCCAACGTCCTGACTTTC	.	medium-sized	TRBV4-2	TRBJ2-6